This T cell receptor beta chain was profiled in a study of cytomegalovirus exposure and HLA in healthy donors. Study in general: A subsequent analysis stated that the roughly 130 validation repertoires were run on the same platform as the roughly 670 first-cohort repertoires. Study-wide results and caveats: Many donors shared some public TCRs, even though most TCR sequences were rare.

As regards this clone: The antigen is not known.

Data came from immunoSEQ multiplex PCR; TCRdb stores just in-frame clones and leaves some out. The table records about 260,000 clones, about 90% of them present only once. The sample consisted of PBMCs. The origin of this receptor is a young woman in good health and CMV-seronegative.

This CDR3 reads CASSERQGVTDTQYF. CDR3 nucleotides: TGTGCCAGCAGTGAGAGGCAGGGGGTCACAGATACGCAGTATTTT. This chain links TRBV2 with TRBJ2-3; TRBD1 agrees at 7 bases. Germline CDR1 is SNHLY and CDR2 is FYNNEI. The CDR3 totals 15 residues. Unmatched junction bases numbered 5, after V lost 3 bases and J lost 2 bases. Combining the CDR3 with reference TRBV2 and TRBJ2-3 gives the whole variable domain EPEVTQTPSHQVTQMGQEVILRCVPISNHLYFYWYRQILGQKVEFLVSFYNNEISEKSEIFDDQFSVERPDGSNFTLKIRSTKLEDSAMYFCASSERQGVTDTQYFGPGTRLTVL.